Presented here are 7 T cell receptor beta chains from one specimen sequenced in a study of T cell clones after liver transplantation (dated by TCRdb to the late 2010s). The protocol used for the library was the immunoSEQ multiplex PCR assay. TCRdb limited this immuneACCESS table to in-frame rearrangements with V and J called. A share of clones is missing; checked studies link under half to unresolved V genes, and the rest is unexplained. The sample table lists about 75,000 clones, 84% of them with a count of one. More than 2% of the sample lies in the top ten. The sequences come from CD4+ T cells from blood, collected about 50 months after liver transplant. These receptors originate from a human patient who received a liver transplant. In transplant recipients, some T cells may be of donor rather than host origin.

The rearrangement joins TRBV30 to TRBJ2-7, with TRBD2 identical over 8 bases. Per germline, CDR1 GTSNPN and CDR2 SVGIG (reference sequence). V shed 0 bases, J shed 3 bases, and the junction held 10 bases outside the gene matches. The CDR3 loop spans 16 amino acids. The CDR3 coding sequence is TGTGCCTGGAGTGTTCGAAGCGGGAGAACTGGCTACGAGCAGTACTTC. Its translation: CAWSVRSGRTGYEQYF.

The CDR3 loop is CASSEEDTGSGNTIYF. CDR3 coding DNA: TGTGCCAGCAGCGAGGAGGACACGGGCTCTGGAAACACCATATATTTT. The rearrangement links TRBV9 to TRBJ1-3; the D gene is possibly TRBD1 (5 bases). The CDR3 spans 16 residues. CDR1 and CDR2 (germline): SGDLS, YYNGEE. Trimming took 3 bases from V and 0 from J, leaving 13 bases between them.

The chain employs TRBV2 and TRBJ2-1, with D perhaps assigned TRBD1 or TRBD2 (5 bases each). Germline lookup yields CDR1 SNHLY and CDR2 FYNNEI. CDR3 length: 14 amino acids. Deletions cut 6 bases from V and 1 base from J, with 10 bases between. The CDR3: CASRWGSSYNEQFF. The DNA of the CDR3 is TGTGCCAGCAGGTGGGGGAGTTCCTACAATGAGCAGTTCTTC.

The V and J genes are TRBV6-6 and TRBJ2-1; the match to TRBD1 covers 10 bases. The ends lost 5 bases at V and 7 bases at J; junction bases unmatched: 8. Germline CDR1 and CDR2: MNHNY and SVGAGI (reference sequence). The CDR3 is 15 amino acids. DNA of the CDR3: TGTGCCAGCAGTCCAACCGGGACAGGGGTGAATGAGCAGTTCTTC. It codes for CASSPTGTGVNEQFF.

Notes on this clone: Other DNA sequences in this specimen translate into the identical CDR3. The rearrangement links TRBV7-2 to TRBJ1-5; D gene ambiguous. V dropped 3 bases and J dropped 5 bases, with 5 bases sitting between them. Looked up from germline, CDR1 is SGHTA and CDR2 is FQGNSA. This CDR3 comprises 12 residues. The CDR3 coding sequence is TGTGCCAGCAGCTTTAGGGATCAGCCCCAGCATTTT. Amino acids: CASSFRDQPQHF.

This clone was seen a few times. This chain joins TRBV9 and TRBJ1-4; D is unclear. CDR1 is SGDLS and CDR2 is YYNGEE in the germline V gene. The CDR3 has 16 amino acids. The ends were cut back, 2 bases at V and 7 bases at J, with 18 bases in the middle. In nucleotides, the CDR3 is TGTGCCAGCAGCGTTCTTCCGGACTCAGCAGGTGAAAAACTGTTTTTT. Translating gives CASSVLPDSAGEKLFF.

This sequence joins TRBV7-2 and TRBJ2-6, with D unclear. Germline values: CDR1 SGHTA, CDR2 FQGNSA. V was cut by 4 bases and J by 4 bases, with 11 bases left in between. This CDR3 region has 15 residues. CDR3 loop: CASSSVASGANVLTF. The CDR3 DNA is TGTGCCAGCAGCTCCGTCGCCAGCGGGGCCAACGTCCTGACTTTC.